Listed here are 20 T cell receptor beta chains from one sample, sequenced in a study of blood T cell repertoires in COVID-19. Data came from immunoSEQ multiplex PCR; TCRdb stores just in-frame clones and leaves some out. The table includes some 120,000 clones, 65% to 85% detected once. Specimen: peripheral blood. The receptor set was obtained from a man older than 75 with active or convalescent COVID-19.

In this sample, this clone turned up a few times. The chain joins TRBV5-6 to TRBJ1-1; D may be TRBD1 (5 bases). The V gene lost 1 base and the J gene lost 12 bases, with 16 bases spanning the gap. The CDR3 has 13 amino acids. From germline, CDR1 is SGHDT and CDR2 YYEEEE. CDR3 coding DNA: TGTGCCAGCAGCTTGCAGGGTCAACGGGAGACTTTCTTT. This codes for CASSLQGQRETFF.

The DNA of the CDR3 is TGTGCCAGTAGTGTAACAGGGGGTCGGACCGGGGAGCTGTTTTTT. This codes for CASSVTGGRTGELFF. The chain recombines TRBV19 with TRBJ2-2; 8 bases align to TRBD1. The V gene end was trimmed by 5 bases and the J gene end by 5 bases; junction bases not matched to a gene: 7. The CDR3 covers 15 residues. Germline-derived CDR1 and CDR2 are LNHDA and SQIVND (reference sequence).

V gene TRBV11-1 combines with J gene TRBJ2-5, with 7 bases identical to TRBD2. The CDR3 runs 14 residues. Germline CDR1 is SGHAT and CDR2 is FQDESV (reference sequence). V shed 6 bases, J shed 3 bases, and the junction held 7 bases outside the gene matches. The CDR3 here is CASRTGTKKETQYF. The CDR3 nucleotides are TGTGCCAGCAGAACCGGGACTAAAAAAGAGACCCAGTACTTC. Full variable domain (rest looked up from reference TRBV11-1 and TRBJ2-5): EAEVAQSPRYKITEKSQAVAFWCDPISGHATLYWYRQILGQGPELLVQFQDESVVDDSQLPKDRFSAERLKGVDSTLKIQPAELGDSAMYLCASRTGTKKETQYFGPGTRLLVL.

The chain joins TRBV5-1 to TRBJ2-1; 9 bases are a match to TRBD1. The CDR3 has 14 residues. The V segment lost 4 bases and the J segment 8 bases; nucleotides outside the gene matches: 7. From germline, CDR1 is SGHRS and CDR2 YFSETQ. The CDR3 spells CASSQGQGSDEQFF. The CDR3 DNA reads as TGCGCCAGCAGCCAGGGACAGGGAAGCGATGAGCAGTTCTTC.

The chain is built from TRBV7-9 and TRBJ2-1, with 7 bases that match TRBD2. The CDR3 has 13 amino acids. With V trimmed by 6 bases and J by 2 bases, 1 base remained unmatched. Germline CDR1 is SEHNR and CDR2 is FQNEAQ (reference sequence). The CDR3 protein is CASRGLPYNEQFF. CDR3 coding DNA: TGTGCCAGCAGGGGACTACCCTACAATGAGCAGTTCTTC.

The gene calls are TRBV18 and TRBJ2-2, with D maybe TRBD1 (6 bases). The CDR3 extends over 15 amino acids. Trimming stripped 3 bases from V and 7 bases from J, with 15 bases between. Germline values: CDR1 KGHSH, CDR2 LQKENI. CDR3 DNA: TGTGCCAGCTCACCTAATACAGGGTACGGCGGGGAGCTGTTTTTT. Translated, it gives CASSPNTGYGGELFF.

V and J are TRBV2 and TRBJ2-5, with D perhaps matching TRBD1 (6 bases). This CDR3 region has 14 residues. V lost 10 bases and J lost 2, with 17 bases in between. Germline values: CDR1 SNHLY, CDR2 FYNNEI. The CDR3 sequence is CATGRTVVQETQYF. CDR3 in DNA: TGTGCCACTGGGCGGACAGTTGTACAAGAGACCCAGTACTTC.

This clone has more than one count but fewer than ten. V gene TRBV20-1 combines with J gene TRBJ1-2; D unresolved. V gave up 5 bases and J gave up 6 bases, with 7 bases separating them. In germline, CDR1 is DFQATT, CDR2 SNEGSKA (reference sequence). This CDR3 region has 10 residues. The chain's CDR3 is CSAEMDGYTF. CDR3 DNA sequence: TGCAGTGCTGAGATGGATGGCTACACCTTC.

This chain joins TRBV12-5 and TRBJ1-5, with TRBD1 as a possible D gene (6 bases). The CDR3 sequence is 16 residues long. CDR1 is LGHNT, CDR2 FRNRAP, per germline. Trimming shortened V by 2 bases and J by 4 bases, and 15 bases separated the two germline ends. The CDR3 loop reads CASGLTEFDRNQPQHF. Here the CDR3 DNA reads TGTGCTAGTGGTTTGACCGAGTTCGACAGGAATCAGCCCCAGCATTTT. The variable domain in full, with the rest retrieved from reference TRBV12-5 and TRBJ1-5, is DARVTQTPRHKVTEMGQEVTMRCQPILGHNTVFWYRQTMMQGLELLAYFRNRAPLDDSGMPKDRFSAEMPDATLATLKIQPSEPRDSAVYFCASGLTEFDRNQPQHFGDGTRLSIL.

This chain uses TRBV5-1 with TRBJ1-1, with 8 bases fitting TRBD1. This CDR3 is built from 14 residues. J lost 4 bases, V lost 0 bases, and 2 bases had no gene match. Germline V gene data show CDR1 as SGHRS and CDR2 as YFSETQ. In nucleotides, the CDR3 is TGCGCCAGCAGCTTGGGACAGGGGCGCACTGAAGCTTTCTTT. Its translation is CASSLGQGRTEAFF.

V and J are TRBV6-5 and TRBJ1-4; the D gene is possibly TRBD1 (6 bases). V shed 6 bases and J shed 8 bases, with 10 bases lying between them. From germline, CDR1 is MNHEY and CDR2 SVGAGI. The CDR3 length is 12 residues. In nucleotides, the CDR3 is TGTGCCAGCAGACAGGGCGGAGAAAAACTGTTTTTT. This gives the protein CASRQGGEKLFF.

This chain connects TRBV5-6 to TRBJ2-1; D is unresolved. The germline V and J ends were trimmed by 1 base and 8 bases, with 4 bases remaining between them. The V gene's germline CDR1 is SGHDT and CDR2 YYEEEE. The CDR3 has 11 residues. CDR3 nucleotides: TGTGCCAGCAGCTTGTTCGATGAGCAGTTCTTC. Translated, it gives CASSLFDEQFF.

The chain uses TRBV4-1 and TRBJ1-5; D remains unclear. Germline V gene lookup returns CDR1 MGHRA and CDR2 YSYEKL. Trimming stripped 0 bases from V and 11 bases from J, with 17 bases between. CDR3 length equals 15 residues. CDR3 sequence: CASSQDFTRGRAQHF. DNA for the CDR3: TGCGCCAGCAGCCAAGATTTCACCCGGGGTCGGGCCCAGCATTTT.

The chain is built from TRBV6-5 and TRBJ1-4; D perhaps matches TRBD1 (6 bases). Germline V CDR1 and CDR2: MNHEY, SVGAGI. The CDR3 consists of 14 residues. V lost 6 bases to trimming and J lost 5 bases, with 13 bases between them. The CDR3 sequence: CASSSGQRNEKLFF. The CDR3 region has the DNA TGTGCCAGCAGCTCCGGACAGAGGAATGAAAAACTGTTTTTT.

This chain uses TRBV7-2 with TRBJ2-7; 10 positions agree with TRBD2. Germline values: CDR1 SGHTA, CDR2 FQGNSA. Germline trimming cut 1 base from V and 2 bases from J; bases unmatched to any gene: 5. This CDR3 comprises 16 residues. CDR3 protein: CASSLVAGGLAYEQYF. DNA for the CDR3: TGTGCCAGCAGCTTAGTAGCGGGGGGTCTAGCCTACGAGCAGTACTTC.

J is TRBJ2-1 and V is TRBV5-4, with D possibly being TRBD2 (6 bases). Germline CDR1 SGHNT, CDR2 YYREEE (reference sequence). V lost 3 bases to trimming and J lost 10 bases, with 11 bases between them. The length of the CDR3 is 12 residues. CDR3 loop: CASSWDWSEQFF. The CDR3 nucleotides read TGTGCCAGCAGCTGGGACTGGTCCGAGCAGTTCTTC.

V gene TRBV19 combines with J gene TRBJ1-1; D not resolved. Germline V gives CDR1 LNHDA, CDR2 SQIVND (reference sequence). The CDR3 consists of 13 residues. Deletions cut 7 bases from V and 0 bases from J, with 9 bases between. CDR3 sequence: CASIQQMNTEAFF. CDR3 nucleotide sequence: TGTGCCAGTATCCAACAGATGAACACTGAAGCTTTCTTT.

The chain joins TRBV19 to TRBJ2-4; 9 bases match TRBD1. This CDR3 is 18 amino acids long. Per the germline V gene, CDR1 is LNHDA and CDR2 is SQIVND (reference sequence). J was trimmed by 1 base and V by 1 base; bases with no gene match: 8. The CDR3 is CASSIGWTGEVAKNIQYF. The CDR3 DNA follows: TGTGCCAGTAGTATAGGGTGGACAGGGGAGGTGGCCAAAAACATTCAGTACTTC.

The J gene is TRBJ1-5, the V gene TRBV28; D remains ambiguous. Trimming pared 10 bases from V and 3 bases from J, leaving 19 bases between. The length of the CDR3 is 15 residues. Germline V gene lookup returns CDR1 MDHEN and CDR2 SYDVKM. DNA of the CDR3: TGTGCCACCCGCCCCGGGTGGCACAACAATCAGCCCCAGCATTTT. The encoded protein is CATRPGWHNNQPQHF.

The rearrangement joins TRBV6-2 or TRBV6-3 to TRBJ1-1; D is undetermined. Germline V lookup: CDR1 MNHEY, CDR2 SVGEGT. V was pared by 5 bases and J by 1 base, with 17 bases between. The CDR3 is 16 amino acids. CDR3 residues: CASSIGRRVRNTEAFF. The CDR3 DNA reads TGTGCCAGCAGTATAGGACGGAGGGTACGGAACACTGAAGCTTTCTTT.